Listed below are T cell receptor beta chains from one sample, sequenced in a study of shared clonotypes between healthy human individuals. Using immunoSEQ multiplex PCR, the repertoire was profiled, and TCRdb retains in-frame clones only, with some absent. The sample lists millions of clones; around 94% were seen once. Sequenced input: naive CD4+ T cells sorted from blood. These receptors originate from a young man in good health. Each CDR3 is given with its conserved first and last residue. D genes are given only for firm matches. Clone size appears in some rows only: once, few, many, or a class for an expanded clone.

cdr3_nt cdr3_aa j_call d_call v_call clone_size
TGTGCCAGCAGCTCGGGGAGCGGGGGGGCCACAGATACGCAGTATTTT CASSSGSGGATDTQYF TRBJ2-3 TRBD2 TRBV7-3 -
TGCGCCAGCAGCCAGGGCTCCTACAATGAGCAGTTCTTC CASSQGSYNEQFF TRBJ2-1 - TRBV4-3 -
TGCAGCGTGATAGCGGGAGAAGGCGCAGATACGCAGTATTTT CSVIAGEGADTQYF TRBJ2-3 TRBD2 TRBV29-1 -
TGTGCCAGCAGCGCAAGCGGTAGAGAGCAGTTCTTC CASSASGREQFF TRBJ2-1 - TRBV5-4 -
TGTGCCAGCAGCCCGACGGCGAACACTGAAGCTTTCTTT CASSPTANTEAFF TRBJ1-1 - TRBV27 -
TGTGCCAGCAGCCAGCTGGACCGTGAAAATTCACCCCTCCACTTT CASSQLDRENSPLHF TRBJ1-6 - TRBV5-6 -
TGTGCCAGCAGCCTCGGACGGTCTGAGACCCAGTACTTC CASSLGRSETQYF TRBJ2-5 - TRBV5-6 -
TGTGCCAGCAGCGTCTCCACAGGGTTGTCCACTGAAGCTTTCTTT CASSVSTGLSTEAFF TRBJ1-1 - TRBV9 -
TGTGCCAGCGGTGGACAGGGCCCCTACGAGCAGTACTTC CASGGQGPYEQYF TRBJ2-7 TRBD1 TRBV2 -
TGTGCCAGCAGGGCCGCCGGGGGGGCCGGAACCGGGGAGCTGTTTTTT CASRAAGGAGTGELFF TRBJ2-2 TRBD2 TRBV27 -
TGTGCCAGCAGTGATCGCTCGCGGGGCTCTGGGGCCAACGTCCTGACTTTC CASSDRSRGSGANVLTF TRBJ2-6 - TRBV6-1 -
TGTGCCAGCAGAAGGGAGGGGGTCGCCTACGAGCAGTACTTC CASRREGVAYEQYF TRBJ2-7 - TRBV2 few
TGTGCCAGCAGCTCCCGGGACAAAGGGGTCACCGGGGAGCTGTTTTTT CASSSRDKGVTGELFF TRBJ2-2 - TRBV5-4 -
TGTGCCAGCAGCTCCGACAGGGGAGCTCAGCCCCAGCATTTT CASSSDRGAQPQHF TRBJ1-5 TRBD1 TRBV9 -
TGTGCCACCAGCAGAGATCTGGGACAGGGGGTCGGGCTGTTTTTT CATSRDLGQGVGLFF TRBJ2-2 TRBD1 TRBV15 -
TGCGCCAGCAGCGCGCAGACCGGGCCCGGGGAGCTGTTTTTT CASSAQTGPGELFF TRBJ2-2 - TRBV5-1 once
TGTGCCAGCAGCTCCCCTGACCGTCACTCTGGAAACACCATATATTTT CASSSPDRHSGNTIYF TRBJ1-3 - TRBV5-4 -
TGTGCCAGTAGTCCCTGGACAGGGGACTACAATGAGCAGTTCTTC CASSPWTGDYNEQFF TRBJ2-1 TRBD1 TRBV19 -
TGTGCCAGCAGCGTCGGGACAGGGACGGGTTCACCCCTCCACTTT CASSVGTGTGSPLHF TRBJ1-6 TRBD1 TRBV9 -
TGTGCCAGCAGCCTCTCTAGCGGGGGATACAATGAGCAGTTCTTC CASSLSSGGYNEQFF TRBJ2-1 TRBD2 TRBV5-6 once
TGTGCCATCAGCACGGGACAGAACTATGGCTACACCTTC CAISTGQNYGYTF TRBJ1-2 TRBD1 TRBV10-3 -
TGTGCCAGCAGCTTAGCTACAGGCGGGGAGACCTACGAGCAGTACTTC CASSLATGGETYEQYF TRBJ2-7 - TRBV7-6 -
TGTGCCAGCAGCAAACTAGCGGGGGGGCCCGGAGAGACCCAGTACTTC CASSKLAGGPGETQYF TRBJ2-5 TRBD2 TRBV5-4 -